This TCR beta chain emerged from a study of identical twins. Overall study findings and caveats: Within twin pairs, the out-of-frame alpha sequences they shared showed excess low generation probability.

All of the donors were Caucasians in good health. This clonotype was picked up many times. The antigen is unknown. V was pared by 3 bases and J by 3 bases, with 3 bases between. This CDR3 is built from 13 residues. Each CDR3 protein is one row after TCRdb ran MiXCR on the 5' RACE reads. Of approximately 240,000 distinct CDR3 sequences in the sample, around 15% were seen once. Sequenced sample: memory (CD45RO+) T cells sorted from blood. The TCR sequence derives from a woman between 18 and 30 years old in good health. The V gene is TRBV12-3 or TRBV12-4, the J gene TRBJ2-6; D call uncertain. Written as DNA, the CDR3 is TGTGCCAGCAGTTTTGGTGGGGCCAACGTCCTGACTTTC. This gives the protein CASSFGGANVLTF.